A selection of T cell receptor beta chains follows, all from one sample in a study of shared clonotypes between healthy human individuals. Clones were sequenced by immunoSEQ multiplex PCR, and TCRdb holds only the in-frame ones, with some missing. Of 2 million to 3 million clones listed, more than 90% are singletons. Sequenced: naive CD4+ T cells sorted from blood. The source of these receptors is a man between 18 and 29 years old in good health. Each CDR3 is given with its conserved first and last residue. The D gene is left open where the match is weak. For some rows the clone size is stated as once, few or many, or as a class when expanded; others skip it.

V gene	J gene	clone size	D gene	CDR3 DNA	CDR3 protein
TRBV19	TRBJ1-4	.	TRBD1	TGTGCTCAAAGGACAGGGACTGCAACTAATGAAAAACTGTTTTTT	CAQRTGTATNEKLFF
TRBV25-1	TRBJ1-1	.	.	TGTGCCAGCAGTGAATATGGGGGGGGAGGGGATACTGAAGCTTTCTTT	CASSEYGGGGDTEAFF
TRBV19	TRBJ1-1	.	.	TGTGCCAGTAGTATAGTTCGGGTCGGCACTGAAGCTTTCTTT	CASSIVRVGTEAFF
TRBV9	TRBJ2-3	.	.	TGTGCCAGCAGCGTAGCCTCTTCAGGCTGGGATACGCAGTATTTT	CASSVASSGWDTQYF
TRBV18	TRBJ1-1	.	.	TGTGCCAGCTCCCAGGGCAAGGAAGGGGCCACTGAAGCTTTCTTT	CASSQGKEGATEAFF
TRBV6-5	TRBJ2-3	.	.	TGTGCCAGCAGAAGGACAGATACGCAGTATTTT	CASRRTDTQYF
TRBV19	TRBJ2-5	once	.	TGTGCCAGTAGTATCGGGCGGTTAGAAGGGTCAGAGACCCAGTACTTC	CASSIGRLEGSETQYF
TRBV6-1	TRBJ1-1	few	.	TGTGCCAGCAGTGACCTGGGGTTGACTGAAGCTTTCTTT	CASSDLGLTEAFF
TRBV5-4	TRBJ2-3	.	.	TGTGCCAGCAGCTCTAGCGTCTCTAGCACAGATACGCAGTATTTT	CASSSSVSSTDTQYF
TRBV19	TRBJ2-7	.	TRBD1	TGTGCCAGTAGTACACAGACAGGGGGCAAGTACGAGCAGTACTTC	CASSTQTGGKYEQYF
TRBV13	TRBJ2-7	.	.	TGTGCCAGCAGCTTGAGGGCAAGTTTTCAGCAGTACTTC	CASSLRASFQQYF
TRBV6-6	TRBJ1-1	.	.	TGTGCCAGCATCTTACGTGCGACAGGGAACACTGAAGCTTTCTTT	CASILRATGNTEAFF
TRBV7-2	TRBJ1-2	.	.	TGTGCCAGCAGCCCAGGGTTGGGTTTCTATGGCTACACCTTC	CASSPGLGFYGYTF
TRBV7-6	TRBJ2-5	.	.	TGTGCCAGCAAACTGGCGGGTTACCAAGAGACCCAGTACTTC	CASKLAGYQETQYF
TRBV6-1	TRBJ2-2	once	.	TGTGCCAGCAGTGACTACAGGTACACCGGGGAGCTGTTTTTT	CASSDYRYTGELFF
TRBV6-5	TRBJ2-7	.	.	TGTGCCAGCAGGTCGAAATACGAGCAGTACTTC	CASRSKYEQYF
TRBV2	TRBJ1-4	.	TRBD1	TGTGCCAGCAGGGGACAGGGGGTTGAAAAACTGTTTTTT	CASRGQGVEKLFF
TRBV18	TRBJ1-1	.	.	TGTGCCAGCTCACCACGGCAACTAGGCGGCGGCATGAACACTGAAGCTTTCTTT	CASSPRQLGGGMNTEAFF
TRBV6-1	TRBJ1-1	few	.	TGTGCCAGCAGTGACTCCTACGGAGGGAACACTGAAGCTTTCTTT	CASSDSYGGNTEAFF
TRBV4-1	TRBJ2-2	.	TRBD2	TGCGCCAGCAGCCGAGCGGGACTAGCGGAGGACACCGGGGAGCTGTTTTTT	CASSRAGLAEDTGELFF
TRBV5-1	TRBJ1-4	.	TRBD1	TGCGCCAGCAGCTGGGCCGGGACAGTTAATGAAAAACTGTTTTTT	CASSWAGTVNEKLFF
TRBV6-5	TRBJ2-6	.	.	TGTGCCAGCAGTTACTCGAGGGGTGGTGGGGCCAACGTCCTGACTTTC	CASSYSRGGGANVLTF
TRBV11-1	TRBJ2-7	.	.	TGTGCCAGCAGCTCCCCCCACCTACCACACAGATCCTACGAGCAGTACTTC	CASSSPHLPHRSYEQYF
TRBV28	TRBJ2-7	.	TRBD1	TGTGCCAGCAGTTCGCGGACAGGGCAGTCCTACGAGCAGTACTTC	CASSSRTGQSYEQYF
TRBV5-1	TRBJ1-4	few	.	TGCGCCAGCAGGTGGTCCGCTAATGAAAAACTGTTTTTT	CASRWSANEKLFF
TRBV18	TRBJ1-5	.	.	TGTGCCAGCTCACCCACAGGGTCCGGCAATCAGCCCCAGCATTTT	CASSPTGSGNQPQHF
TRBV7-9	TRBJ1-6	.	.	TGTGCCAGCAGCCCACAGGGTTTTCTAAGGAATTCACCCCTCCACTTT	CASSPQGFLRNSPLHF
TRBV6-6	TRBJ2-1	.	TRBD2	TGTGCCAGCAGTTACGGACTAGCGGGGGACAATGAGCAGTTCTTC	CASSYGLAGDNEQFF
TRBV10-3	TRBJ2-7	.	.	TGTGCCATCAGTGAGTCTGCCGCCCCCTACGAGCAGTACTTC	CAISESAAPYEQYF
TRBV18	TRBJ2-1	.	.	TGTGCCAGCTCCCTCGGGGGTGGCTCCTACAATGAGCAGTTCTTC	CASSLGGGSYNEQFF
TRBV7-3	TRBJ1-3	.	TRBD1	TGTGCCAGCAGCCCCCCCGGACAGGGAAAGGACTCTCTCTCTGGAAACACCATATATTTT	CASSPPGQGKDSLSGNTIYF
TRBV2	TRBJ2-5	.	.	TGTGCCAGCAGTACAGGGCCTGGGACCCAGTACTTC	CASSTGPGTQYF
TRBV6-6	TRBJ1-1	few	.	TGTGCCAGCAGTCTTCAGGGCAGGAACACTGAAGCTTTCTTT	CASSLQGRNTEAFF
TRBV11-3	TRBJ1-4	.	.	TGTGCCAGCAGCAAGCCACCCTCAGGGCGGTGGGAAAAACTGTTTTTT	CASSKPPSGRWEKLFF
TRBV7-8	TRBJ1-4	once	.	TGTGCCAGCAGCTTAGTAGGCGGGGAACTGTTTTTT	CASSLVGGELFF
TRBV4-1	TRBJ2-7	.	TRBD2	TGCGCCAGCAGCCAAAGCCCCGGGACTAGTTTCTACGAGCAGTACTTC	CASSQSPGTSFYEQYF
TRBV18	TRBJ1-1	.	TRBD1	TGTGCCAGCTCCCAAGGGACAGGGGGGGTCACTGAAGCTTTCTTT	CASSQGTGGVTEAFF